The sequence of this T cell receptor (beta chain) was determined in a study of Ad26.COV2.S vaccination and SARS-CoV-2 variants. Across the study: The vaccine Ad26.COV2.S was put into the muscle once, or twice with 56 days between. Whole-study results and caveats: Analyses that measured TCR breadth and depth may have underestimated total T cell responses.

Treatment: 15 to 20 received Ad26.COV2.S at low or high dose, single or two shots; 5 received placebo; per-sample allocation not given. After the first vaccine or placebo injection, samples were drawn on day 63. The table came from immunoSEQ multiplex PCR; TCRdb's copy has only in-frame clones and leaves some out. This sample has fewer than 500,000 clones, with approximately 92% found just once. In the case of this clone: Antigen unknown.

Germline V gives CDR1 GTSNPN, CDR2 SVGIG (reference sequence). The V and J ends lost 1 base and 6 bases respectively, with 15 bases between them. The CDR3 runs 15 residues. V usage is TRBV30 and J usage is TRBJ2-2; D may correspond to TRBD1 or TRBD2 (5 bases each). The sample here was peripheral blood, taken in a trial of Ad26.COV2.S vaccine versus placebo. The receptor was derived from a person aged 18-60 years who received the Ad26.COV2.S COVID-19 vaccine or a placebo. The CDR3 bases are TGTGCCTGGAGTGGAGGGACGAGTGGGGCCGGGGAGCTGTTTTTT. It translates to CAWSGGTSGAGELFF.